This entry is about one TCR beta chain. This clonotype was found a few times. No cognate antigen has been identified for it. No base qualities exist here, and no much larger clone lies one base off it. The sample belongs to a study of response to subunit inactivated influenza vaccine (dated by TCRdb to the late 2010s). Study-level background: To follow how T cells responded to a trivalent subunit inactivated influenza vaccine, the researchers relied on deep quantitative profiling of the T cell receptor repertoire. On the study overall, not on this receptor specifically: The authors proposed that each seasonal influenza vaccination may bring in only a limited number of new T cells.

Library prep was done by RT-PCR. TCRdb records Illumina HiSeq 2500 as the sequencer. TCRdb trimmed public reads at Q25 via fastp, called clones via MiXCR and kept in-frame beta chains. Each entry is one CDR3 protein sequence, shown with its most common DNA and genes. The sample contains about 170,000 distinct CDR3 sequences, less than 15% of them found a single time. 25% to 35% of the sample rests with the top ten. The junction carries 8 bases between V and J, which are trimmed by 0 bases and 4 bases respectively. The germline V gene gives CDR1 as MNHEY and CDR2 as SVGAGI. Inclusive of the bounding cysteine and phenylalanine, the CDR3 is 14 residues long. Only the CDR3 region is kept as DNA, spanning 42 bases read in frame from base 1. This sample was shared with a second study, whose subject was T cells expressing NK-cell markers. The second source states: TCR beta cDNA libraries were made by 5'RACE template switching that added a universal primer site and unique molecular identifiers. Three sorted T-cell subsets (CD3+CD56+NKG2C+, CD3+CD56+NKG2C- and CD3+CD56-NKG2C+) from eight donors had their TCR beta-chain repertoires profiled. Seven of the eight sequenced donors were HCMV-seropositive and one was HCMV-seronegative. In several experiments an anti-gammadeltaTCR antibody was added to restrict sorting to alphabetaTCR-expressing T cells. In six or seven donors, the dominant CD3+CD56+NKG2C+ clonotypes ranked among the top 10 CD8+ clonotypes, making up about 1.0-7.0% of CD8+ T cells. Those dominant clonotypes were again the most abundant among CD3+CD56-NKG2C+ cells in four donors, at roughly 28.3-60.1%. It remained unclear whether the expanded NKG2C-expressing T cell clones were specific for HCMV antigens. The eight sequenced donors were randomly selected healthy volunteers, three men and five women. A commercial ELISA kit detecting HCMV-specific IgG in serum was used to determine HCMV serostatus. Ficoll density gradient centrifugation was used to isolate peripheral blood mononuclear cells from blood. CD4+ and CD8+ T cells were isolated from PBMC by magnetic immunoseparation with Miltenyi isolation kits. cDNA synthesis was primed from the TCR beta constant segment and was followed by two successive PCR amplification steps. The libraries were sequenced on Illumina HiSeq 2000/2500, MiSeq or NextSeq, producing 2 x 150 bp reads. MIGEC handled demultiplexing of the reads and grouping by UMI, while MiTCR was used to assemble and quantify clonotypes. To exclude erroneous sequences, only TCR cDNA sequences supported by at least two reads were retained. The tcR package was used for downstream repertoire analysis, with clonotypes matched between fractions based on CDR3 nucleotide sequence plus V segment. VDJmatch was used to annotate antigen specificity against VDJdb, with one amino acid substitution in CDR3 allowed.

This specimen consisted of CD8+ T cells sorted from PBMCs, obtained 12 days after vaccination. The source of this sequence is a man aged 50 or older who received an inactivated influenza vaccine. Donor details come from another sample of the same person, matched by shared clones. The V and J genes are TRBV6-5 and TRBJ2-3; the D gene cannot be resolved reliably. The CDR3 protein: CASSYSHEPDTQYF. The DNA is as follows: TGTGCCAGCAGTTACTCCCACGAACCAGATACGCAGTATTTT.